This record covers a single T cell receptor beta chain. The data derive from a study of blood T cell repertoires in COVID-19. Overall study context: Both acute and convalescent COVID-19 samples were obtained from the United States, Italy and Spain. T cells, B-cell-depleted T cells, or PBMCs provided the cDNA or gDNA that served as material.

This table comes from immunoSEQ multiplex PCR, and its TCRdb copy is limited to in-frame clones, with some not included. The sample lists 400,000 or so clones; approximately 86% were seen once. Trimming removed 3 bases from V and 0 bases from J; junction bases left unmatched: 10. The CDR3 loop spans 18 amino acids. Looked up from germline, CDR1 is KGHDR and CDR2 is SFDVKD. The sequence was collected from a human donor in a cohort sampled during active COVID-19. The V call is TRBV24-1, the J call TRBJ2-4, with TRBD1 matching 7 bases. Material: peripheral blood. For the CDR3, the DNA is TGTGCCACCAGTGATCCTCCTGGGACAGCTCTAGCCAAAAACATTCAGTACTTC. Residues: CATSDPPGTALAKNIQYF.